A selection of T cell receptor beta chains follows, all from one sample in a study of control samples from healthy donors and cancer patients. Measured with immunoSEQ multiplex PCR; TCRdb has only the in-frame clones, and not every one. The data show about 110,000 clones, just under 85% seen once. Material for sequencing was blood. These receptors were collected from a man aged 18 to 30 in good health. Both conserved end residues are part of each CDR3. Each record gives: D gene, J gene, clone size, V gene, CDR3 protein, CDR3 DNA. The D gene is left open where the match is weak. Size is omitted from some rows. Given values are once, few, many or a class for expanded clones.

d_call: -
j_call: TRBJ2-1
clone_size: -
v_call: TRBV9
cdr3_aa: CASSPGATYNEQFF
cdr3_nt: TGTGCCAGCAGCCCGGGGGCCACCTACAATGAGCAGTTCTTC

d_call: -
j_call: TRBJ1-4
clone_size: -
v_call: TRBV7-2
cdr3_aa: CASSLDPSFEKLFF
cdr3_nt: TGTGCCAGCAGCCTAGATCCCTCGTTTGAAAAACTGTTTTTT

d_call: -
j_call: TRBJ1-5
clone_size: -
v_call: TRBV7-2
cdr3_aa: CASSLNNQPQHF
cdr3_nt: TGTGCCAGCAGCCTCAACAATCAGCCCCAGCATTTT

d_call: -
j_call: TRBJ1-1
clone_size: -
v_call: TRBV4-3
cdr3_aa: CASSQDWNTEAFF
cdr3_nt: TGCGCCAGCAGCCAAGATTGGAACACTGAAGCTTTCTTT

d_call: TRBD1
j_call: TRBJ1-6
clone_size: -
v_call: TRBV7-2
cdr3_aa: CASSSRTGWDSPLHF
cdr3_nt: TGTGCCAGCAGCTCAAGGACAGGGTGGGATTCACCCCTCCACTTT

d_call: TRBD1
j_call: TRBJ2-2
clone_size: -
v_call: TRBV7-8
cdr3_aa: CASSSRQGKNTGELFF
cdr3_nt: TGTGCCAGCAGCTCTAGACAGGGGAAGAACACCGGGGAGCTGTTTTTT

d_call: -
j_call: TRBJ2-6
clone_size: -
v_call: TRBV5-1
cdr3_aa: CASSATGSRSGANVLTF
cdr3_nt: TGCGCCAGCAGCGCTACAGGGTCCAGGTCTGGGGCCAACGTCCTGACTTTC

d_call: -
j_call: TRBJ1-5
clone_size: once
v_call: TRBV24-1
cdr3_aa: CATSDSTAWGNQPQHF
cdr3_nt: TGTGCCACCAGTGACTCGACTGCCTGGGGCAATCAGCCCCAGCATTTT

d_call: -
j_call: TRBJ2-1
clone_size: few
v_call: TRBV24-1
cdr3_aa: CATSATDGSSSYNEQFF
cdr3_nt: TGTGCCACCAGTGCTACCGACGGTTCGAGCTCCTACAATGAGCAGTTCTTC

d_call: TRBD1
j_call: TRBJ1-4
clone_size: -
v_call: TRBV2
cdr3_aa: CASREDRASEKLFF
cdr3_nt: TGTGCCAGCAGGGAGGACAGGGCTAGTGAAAAACTGTTTTTT

d_call: TRBD1
j_call: TRBJ1-5
clone_size: -
v_call: TRBV6-1
cdr3_aa: CASSEARDRGNQPQHF
cdr3_nt: TGTGCCAGCAGTGAAGCTCGGGACAGGGGAAATCAGCCCCAGCATTTT

d_call: -
j_call: TRBJ2-2
clone_size: few
v_call: TRBV5-1
cdr3_aa: CASSLQGRTGELFF
cdr3_nt: TGCGCCAGCAGCTTGCAGGGAAGAACCGGGGAGCTGTTTTTT

d_call: -
j_call: TRBJ2-1
clone_size: few
v_call: TRBV28
cdr3_aa: CASSFRGEQFF
cdr3_nt: TGTGCCAGCAGTTTCCGGGGGGAGCAGTTCTTC

d_call: -
j_call: TRBJ2-6
clone_size: -
v_call: TRBV6-2/TRBV6-3
cdr3_aa: CASSYSSAQKSGANVLTF
cdr3_nt: TGTGCCAGCAGTTACTCCTCCGCTCAGAAGTCTGGGGCCAACGTCCTGACTTTC

d_call: -
j_call: TRBJ1-6
clone_size: -
v_call: TRBV5-4
cdr3_aa: CASSPRLGPLHF
cdr3_nt: TGTGCCAGCAGCCCCCGACTGGGGCCCCTCCACTTT

d_call: -
j_call: TRBJ2-1
clone_size: -
v_call: TRBV18
cdr3_aa: CASSPRTQFNNEQFF
cdr3_nt: TGTGCCAGCTCACCTCGGACCCAATTTAACAATGAGCAGTTCTTC

d_call: -
j_call: TRBJ1-6
clone_size: few
v_call: TRBV19
cdr3_aa: CASSIGTATNSPLHF
cdr3_nt: TGTGCCAGTAGTATAGGCACAGCTACCAATTCACCCCTCCACTTT

d_call: TRBD2
j_call: TRBJ2-1
clone_size: -
v_call: TRBV5-5
cdr3_aa: CASSQIAGGLNEQFF
cdr3_nt: TGTGCCAGCAGCCAAATAGCGGGGGGGCTCAATGAGCAGTTCTTC

d_call: TRBD2
j_call: TRBJ2-5
clone_size: -
v_call: TRBV5-1
cdr3_aa: CASSLARLAEETQYF
cdr3_nt: TGCGCCAGCAGCTTGGCCAGGCTAGCGGAAGAGACCCAGTACTTC

d_call: -
j_call: TRBJ2-1
clone_size: -
v_call: TRBV30
cdr3_aa: CAWGPGLHSYNEQFF
cdr3_nt: TGTGCCTGGGGGCCGGGGCTCCACTCCTACAATGAGCAGTTCTTC

d_call: -
j_call: TRBJ2-1
clone_size: few
v_call: TRBV24-1
cdr3_aa: CATSDLELNEQFF
cdr3_nt: TGTGCCACCAGTGATTTGGAACTCAATGAGCAGTTCTTC

d_call: -
j_call: TRBJ1-2
clone_size: -
v_call: TRBV10-3
cdr3_aa: CAISESGTPNYGYTF
cdr3_nt: TGTGCCATCAGTGAGTCGGGGACACCTAACTATGGCTACACCTTC